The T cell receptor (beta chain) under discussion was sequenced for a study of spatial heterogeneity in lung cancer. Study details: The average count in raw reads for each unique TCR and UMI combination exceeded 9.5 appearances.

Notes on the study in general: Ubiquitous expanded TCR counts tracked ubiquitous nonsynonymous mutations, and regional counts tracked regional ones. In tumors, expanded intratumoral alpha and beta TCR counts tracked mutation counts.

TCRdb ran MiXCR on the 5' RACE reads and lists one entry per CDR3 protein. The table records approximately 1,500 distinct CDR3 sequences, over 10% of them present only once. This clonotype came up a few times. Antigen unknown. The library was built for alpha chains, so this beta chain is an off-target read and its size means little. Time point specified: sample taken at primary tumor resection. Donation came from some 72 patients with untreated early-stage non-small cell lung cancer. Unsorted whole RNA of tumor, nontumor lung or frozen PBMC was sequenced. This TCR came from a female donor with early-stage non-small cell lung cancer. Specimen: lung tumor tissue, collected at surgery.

CDR3 protein: CASSPGAGSYYEQYF. Written as DNA, the CDR3 is TGTGCCAGCAGCCCCGGGGCAGGGTCCTACTACGAGCAGTACTTC. The chain combines TRBV7-3 with TRBJ2-7, with D perhaps being TRBD1 or TRBD2 (5 bases each). Germline CDR1 and CDR2: SGHTA and FQGTGA. The V and J ends lost 5 bases and 3 bases respectively, with 17 bases between them. This CDR3 region has 15 residues.